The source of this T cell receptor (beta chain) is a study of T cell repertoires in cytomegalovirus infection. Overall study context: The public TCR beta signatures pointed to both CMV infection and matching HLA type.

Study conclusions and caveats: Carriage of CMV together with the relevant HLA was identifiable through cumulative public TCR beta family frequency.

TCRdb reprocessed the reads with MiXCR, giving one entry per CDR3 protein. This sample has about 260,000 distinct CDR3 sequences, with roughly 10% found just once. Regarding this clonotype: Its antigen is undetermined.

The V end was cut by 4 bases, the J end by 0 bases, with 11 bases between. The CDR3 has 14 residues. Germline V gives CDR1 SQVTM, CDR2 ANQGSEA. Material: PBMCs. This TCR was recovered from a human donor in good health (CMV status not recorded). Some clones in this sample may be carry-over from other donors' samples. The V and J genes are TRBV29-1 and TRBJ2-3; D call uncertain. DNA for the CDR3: TGCAGCGTTGGGTTGGGCCACAGCACAGATACGCAGTATTTT. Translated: CSVGLGHSTDTQYF.